These 9 T cell receptor beta chains were sequenced from one sample in a study of spatial heterogeneity in lung cancer. TCRdb called the 5' RACE reads again in MiXCR, with one record for every CDR3 protein. The table shows 2,600 or so distinct CDR3 sequences, with 25% to 30% occurring only once. Time point described: blood at routine non-recurrence follow-up after resection. Sample: PBMCs, taken at follow-up. These receptors all stem from a male donor with early-stage non-small cell lung cancer.

Note on this clonotype: Because the library targeted alpha chains, this beta chain is an off-target read whose size means little. V and J are TRBV20-1 and TRBJ2-7; D possibly corresponds to TRBD1 (6 bases). In germline, CDR1 is DFQATT, CDR2 SNEGSKA (reference sequence). The CDR3 consists of 14 residues. V was cut by 1 base and J by 3 bases, with 13 bases left in between. CDR3 residues: CSARATGRVYEQYF. The CDR3 bases are TGCAGTGCTAGAGCGACAGGAAGGGTCTACGAGCAGTACTTC.

On this clonotype itself: This beta chain turned up in a library designed for alpha chains; as an off-target read, its abundance says little. The chain joins TRBV6-5 to TRBJ2-3, with D perhaps matching TRBD2 (5 bases). V was cut by 5 bases and J by 5 bases, with 14 bases left in between. The V gene's germline CDR1 is MNHEY and CDR2 SVGAGI. The CDR3 length is 14 residues. As DNA, the CDR3 is TGTGCCAGCAGTGAGTCCTGGGAGAGAGATACGCAGTATTTT. Translating gives CASSESWERDTQYF.

This clonotype is medium-sized by share. The library was prepared for alpha chains; this beta chain is a stray read, so its frequency means little. This rearrangement joins TRBV28 to TRBJ2-7; D is possibly TRBD2 (6 bases). The V gene's germline CDR1 is MDHEN and CDR2 SYDVKM. This CDR3 has 14 residues. The V end lost 4 bases, the J end lost 7 bases, and 17 bases lay between the germline ends. CDR3 in DNA: TGTGCCAGCAGTTGGGGACTCTCCCTCAGAGAGCAGTACTTC. The encoded protein is CASSWGLSLREQYF. The full variable domain, its missing parts supplied by reference TRBV28 and TRBJ2-7, is DVKVTQSSRYLVKRTGEKVFLECVQDMDHENMFWYRQDPGLGLRLIYFSYDVKMKEKGDIPEGYSVSREKKERFSLILESASTNQTSMYLCASSWGLSLREQYFGPGTRLTVT.

This clonotype was observed a few times. This beta chain is a stray sequence in a library constructed for alpha chains; its clone size is not meaningful. The genes are TRBV7-9 and TRBJ2-1, with 7 bases lining up with TRBD2. This CDR3 comprises 13 residues. CDR1 and CDR2 from the germline V gene are SEHNR and FQNEAQ (reference sequence). V lost 3 bases to trimming and J lost 6 bases; unmatched junction nucleotides: 2. CDR3 nucleotide sequence: TGTGCCAGCAGCTTGGGCGGGGGCAATGAGCAGTTCTTC. It translates to CASSLGGGNEQFF.

In regard to this clonotype: One end of the junction varies from germline; a read error may be responsible. Being off target in a library aimed at alpha chains, this beta chain has a size of little meaning. The chain carries TRBV7-2 and TRBJ2-5, with TRBD1 as a possible D gene (6 bases). The germline V gene has CDR1 SGHTA and CDR2 FQGNSA. This CDR3 has 15 amino acids. The CDR3 region has the DNA TGTGCCAGCACCTTATTGGTGGGGGCGAGTGAGACCCAGTACTTC. Protein: CASTLLVGASETQYF.

On this clonotype: This beta chain was picked up by a library intended for alpha chains and is off target, so its count carries little meaning. The V gene is TRBV27, the J gene TRBJ2-2, with TRBD1 matching over 12 bases. The V gene end was trimmed by 5 bases and the J gene end by 4 bases; junction bases not matched to a gene: 5. Germline CDR1 is MNHEY and CDR2 is SMNVEV (reference sequence). The CDR3 length is 16 residues. Here the CDR3 DNA reads TGTGCCAGCAGTGGGGGACAGGGGGCCTCCACCGGGGAGCTGTTTTTT. It yields the protein CASSGGQGASTGELFF.

This clonotype is judged large. Little can be read into the size of this beta chain, an off-target read in a library designed for alpha chains. This chain links TRBV5-4 with TRBJ2-3, with a tentative D call TRBD2 (6 bases). This CDR3 is built from 16 residues. The germline V and J ends were trimmed by 1 base and 0 bases, with 12 bases remaining between them. CDR1 SGHNT and CDR2 YYREEE come from the germline V gene (reference sequence). In DNA, the CDR3 is TGTGCCAGCAGCTTGTTACTAGCCTCCAGCACAGATACGCAGTATTTT. As protein: CASSLLLASSTDTQYF.

A remark on this clonotype: Little can be read into the size of this beta chain, an off-target read in a library designed for alpha chains. V is TRBV10-3 and J is TRBJ2-5; D may be TRBD2 (5 bases). CDR3 length equals 13 residues. Per germline, CDR1 ENHRY and CDR2 SYGVKD. The V end lost 10 bases, the J end lost 5 bases, and 17 bases lay between the germline ends. The CDR3 region is CATSRSSGETQYF. CDR3 coding DNA: TGTGCCACCAGCAGAAGTTCGGGGGAGACCCAGTACTTC.

This clonotype showed up just a few times. This beta chain was picked up by a library intended for alpha chains and is off target, so its count carries little meaning. This chain joins TRBV7-2 and TRBJ2-2; D is perhaps TRBD1 (5 bases). From germline, CDR1 is SGHTA and CDR2 FQGNSA. V lost 5 bases and J lost 6, with 13 bases in between. CDR3 length: 14 residues. In DNA form, the CDR3 reads TGTGCCAGCAGCCGTTTACTGACAGCCGGGGAGCTGTTTTTT. This sequence encodes CASSRLLTAGELFF.